Following are 18 T cell receptor beta chains from one sample sequenced in a study of vaccination and CD4 T cells after COVID-19. TCRdb independently ran MiXCR on the PCR reads; one entry per CDR3 protein. This table has 20,000 to 30,000 distinct CDR3 sequences, under 60% appearing once. The sequencing here drew on CD4+ T cells from blood, taken before SARS-CoV-2 vaccination. The origin of the receptors is a human donor who had recovered from COVID-19.

This clonotype was seen only a few times. The gene calls are TRBV7-9 and TRBJ2-1; 7 bases match TRBD2. The CDR3 totals 17 residues. The V and J ends lost 3 bases and 4 bases, in that order; junction bases with no gene match: 12. The germline V gene has CDR1 SEHNR and CDR2 FQNEAQ (reference sequence). This CDR3 reads CASSFGSTSEGYNEQFF. The CDR3 DNA follows: TGTGCCAGCAGCTTCGGGAGCACTAGCGAGGGGTACAATGAGCAGTTCTTC.

The chain combines TRBV6-1 with TRBJ2-5; 8 bases match TRBD2. CDR1 is MNHNS, CDR2 SASEGT, per germline. The CDR3 totals 14 residues. The trim removed 11 bases at V and 3 bases at J, leaving 11 bases unmatched. CDR3 residues: CAGGGRRIKETQYF. The CDR3 DNA is TGTGCCGGCGGGGGGCGAAGAATAAAAGAGACCCAGTACTTC.

The rearrangement uses TRBV18 and TRBJ2-3; a weak D match, TRBD2 (6 bases). CDR3 length equals 16 residues. Germline CDR1 KGHSH, CDR2 LQKENI. Between the trimmed V and J ends, which lost 6 bases and 6 bases, there was a span of 22 bases. CDR3 protein: CASSPPGGFQSDTQYF. The CDR3 nucleotides are TGTGCCAGCTCCCCCCCTGGGGGGTTTCAATCCGATACGCAGTATTTT.

This clonotype was picked up a small number of times. The chain is built from TRBV7-9 and TRBJ1-3; D is unclear. Germline V gene lookup returns CDR1 SEHNR and CDR2 FQNEAQ (reference sequence). Trimming took 5 bases from V and 0 from J, leaving 8 bases between them. CDR3 length: 14 amino acids. The CDR3 DNA reads as TGTGCCAGCAGCAGAGGGTACTCTGGAAACACCATATATTTT. Translation gives CASSRGYSGNTIYF.

This clonotype was seen a handful of times. This chain joins TRBV7-2 and TRBJ2-5, with 8 bases that match TRBD2. The CDR3 is made up of 15 amino acids. The germline V gene has CDR1 SGHTA and CDR2 FQGNSA. Trimming took 1 base from V and 6 from J; bases not matched to a gene: 7. In DNA form, the CDR3 reads TGTGCCAGCAGCTTAGACGCGGGAGGATCAAAGACCCAGTACTTC. This encodes CASSLDAGGSKTQYF. Filled out from reference TRBV7-2 and TRBJ2-5, the complete variable domain reads GAGVSQSPSNKVTEKGKDVELRCDPISGHTALYWYRQSLGQGLEFLIYFQGNSAPDKSGLPSDRFSAERTGGSVSTLTIQRTQQEDSAVYLCASSLDAGGSKTQYFGPGTRLLVL.

This sequence joins TRBV2 and TRBJ2-3; 7 bases are shared with TRBD1. CDR3 length equals 12 residues. CDR1 is SNHLY, CDR2 FYNNEI, per germline. The V and J ends lost 7 bases and 5 bases, in that order; junction bases with no gene match: 3. Written as DNA, the CDR3 is TGTGCCAGCAACAGGGGTGGAGATACGCAGTATTTT. Its translation is CASNRGGDTQYF.

The chain links TRBV27 to TRBJ1-1; D ambiguous. Looked up from germline, CDR1 is MNHEY and CDR2 is SMNVEV (reference sequence). Trimming took 3 bases from V and 5 from J, leaving 25 bases between them. The CDR3 totals 18 residues. The CDR3 loop reads CASSLVGRLPPRITEAFF. CDR3 sequence (DNA): TGTGCCAGCAGTTTGGTGGGCAGGCTTCCCCCTCGAATAACTGAAGCTTTCTTT.

This clonotype showed up just a few times. The chain recombines TRBV7-9 with TRBJ2-5; 10 nucleotides align to TRBD2. The ends lost 1 base at V and 10 bases at J; junction bases unmatched: 6. The CDR3 runs 14 residues. CDR1 is SEHNR and CDR2 is FQNEAQ in the germline V gene (reference sequence). Here the CDR3 DNA reads TGTGCCAGCAGCTTAGATTCTAGCGGGAGAAACCAGTACTTC. It encodes CASSLDSSGRNQYF.

The chain recombines TRBV29-1 with TRBJ2-1; no firm D call. CDR1 SQVTM and CDR2 ANQGSEA come from the germline V gene. Trimming stripped 2 bases from V and 3 bases from J, with 11 bases between. The CDR3 runs to 14 residues. The CDR3 nucleotides read TGCAGCGTTGAACGGCAGGTTAACTACAATGAGCAGTTCTTC. This translates into CSVERQVNYNEQFF.

V is TRBV27 and J is TRBJ2-7, with 8 bases identical to TRBD2. Germline V gene lookup returns CDR1 MNHEY and CDR2 SMNVEV (reference sequence). Losses at the gene ends were 2 bases for V and 3 bases for J; bases not matched to a gene: 0. The CDR3 totals 13 residues. CDR3 nucleotides: TGTGCCAGCAGTTTACGGGAGGGCTACGAGCAGTACTTC. This translates into CASSLREGYEQYF.

The rearrangement uses TRBV28 and TRBJ1-5; no reliable D call. This CDR3 has 12 amino acids. Trimming pared 11 bases from V and 2 bases from J, leaving 10 bases between. Germline V gives CDR1 MDHEN, CDR2 SYDVKM. The CDR3 is CASQVGNQPQHF. CDR3 nucleotide sequence: TGTGCCTCCCAGGTTGGCAATCAGCCCCAGCATTTT.

This chain connects TRBV2 to TRBJ2-5; 8 nucleotides align to TRBD1. The V gene's germline CDR1 is SNHLY and CDR2 FYNNEI. The CDR3 extends over 16 amino acids. After removal of 6 bases from V and 4 bases from J, the junction contained 13 bases not matched to a gene. The CDR3 region is CASSRLGQGVPETQYF. In DNA, the CDR3 is TGTGCCAGCAGCCGTTTAGGACAGGGAGTCCCAGAGACCCAGTACTTC.

The chain uses TRBV28 and TRBJ2-7; 12 bases are shared with TRBD1. V gave up 6 bases and J gave up 7 bases; unmatched junction bases: 10. This CDR3 is 15 amino acids long. From germline, CDR1 is MDHEN and CDR2 SYDVKM. CDR3 loop: CASSPQGQGAREQYF. The CDR3 DNA reads as TGTGCCAGCAGCCCACAGGGACAGGGGGCGAGAGAGCAGTACTTC.

The rearrangement joins TRBV6-2 or TRBV6-3 to TRBJ2-3; 8 bases map to TRBD2. Looked up from germline, CDR1 is MNHEY and CDR2 is SVGEGT. V was clipped by 6 bases and J by 3 bases; unmatched bases: 8. The length of the CDR3 is 15 residues. The CDR3: CASRSGTRFTDTQYF. The CDR3 DNA reads as TGTGCCAGCAGATCCGGGACTAGATTTACAGATACGCAGTATTTT.

The rearrangement joins TRBV20-1 to TRBJ2-1, with a possible D match to TRBD2 (6 bases). Germline V CDR1 and CDR2: DFQATT, SNEGSKA (reference sequence). This CDR3 contains 13 residues. V lost 5 bases and J lost 8, with 16 bases in between. The CDR3 sequence is CSAPYSWGDEQFF. CDR3 DNA sequence: TGCAGTGCTCCCTATTCTTGGGGGGATGAGCAGTTCTTC.

This chain joins TRBV28 and TRBJ1-2; D is perhaps TRBD1 (5 bases). The length of the CDR3 is 14 residues. Germline V lookup: CDR1 MDHEN, CDR2 SYDVKM. The V and J ends lost 3 bases and 9 bases respectively, with 17 bases between them. In nucleotides, the CDR3 is TGTGCCAGCAGTTTTCATTCTCAGGGAGAGAGCTACACCTTC. Amino acids: CASSFHSQGESYTF.

The gene calls are TRBV20-1 and TRBJ2-5, with D possibly being TRBD1 (6 bases). Per the germline V gene, CDR1 is DFQATT and CDR2 is SNEGSKA (reference sequence). Trimming shortened V by 3 bases and J by 5 bases, and 10 bases separated the two germline ends. The CDR3 spans 12 residues. The CDR3 here is CSASNRAETQYF. The DNA of the CDR3 is TGCAGTGCTAGCAACAGGGCTGAGACCCAGTACTTC.

The rearrangement uses TRBV30 and TRBJ1-1; D is uncertain. CDR1 is GTSNPN and CDR2 is SVGIG in the germline V gene (reference sequence). The CDR3 loop spans 12 amino acids. Trimming pared 4 bases from V and 3 bases from J, leaving 9 bases between. Here the CDR3 DNA reads TGTGCCTGGAATCAGGAGCACACTGAAGCTTTCTTT. Encoded protein: CAWNQEHTEAFF.